These 19 T cell receptor beta chains came from one sample sequenced in a study of T-cell memory formation after mild COVID-19. TCRdb redid the calling of the 5' RACE reads with MiXCR, one entry per CDR3 protein. The data show approximately 400,000 distinct CDR3 sequences, more than 20% seen once. Sequencing was done on a sample of PBMCs or a T cell subset sorted from them (not recorded which). Receptors were obtained from an adult woman who had mild COVID-19 (a few samples of this study predate the infection). Cell type and time point are not known.

This clonotype was picked up a small number of times. This chain links TRBV12-3 or TRBV12-4 with TRBJ2-3; TRBD2 is a possible D gene (6 bases). Trimming removed 4 bases at V and 0 bases at J, with 11 bases between. There are 15 residues in the CDR3. The chain's CDR3 is CASSSWDSSTDTQYF. The CDR3 DNA follows: TGTGCCAGCAGTTCTTGGGACTCGAGCACAGATACGCAGTATTTT.

This clonotype was observed a few times. This chain connects TRBV5-1 to TRBJ2-1; a weak D match, TRBD2 (5 bases). Trimming took off 4 bases at V and 15 bases at J, with 20 bases between the two ends. The germline V gene has CDR1 SGHRS and CDR2 YFSETQ. This CDR3 is 13 amino acids long. The CDR3 loop is CASSPPGEGPGFF. The CDR3 DNA is TGCGCCAGCAGCCCGCCCGGTGAGGGTCCGGGGTTCTTC. Drawing the rest from reference TRBV5-1 and TRBJ2-1, the complete variable domain is KAGVTQTPRYLIKTRGQQVTLSCSPISGHRSVSWYQQTPGQGLQFLFEYFSETQRNKGNFPGRFSGRQFSNSRSEMNVSTLELGDSALYLCASSPPGEGPGFFGPGTRLTVL.

This clonotype was counted only a few times. This rearrangement joins TRBV5-1 to TRBJ2-1, with TRBD2 matching 10 bases. The CDR3 sequence is 16 residues long. Germline V gene data show CDR1 as SGHRS and CDR2 as YFSETQ. The J segment lost 4 bases and the V segment lost 6 bases, leaving 10 bases of the junction unmatched. CDR3 sequence: CASKGSGRDLYNEQFF. The CDR3 region has the DNA TGCGCCAGCAAAGGCAGCGGGAGGGATCTATACAATGAGCAGTTCTTC.

This clonotype has a handful of counts. The rearrangement joins TRBV6-2 or TRBV6-3 to TRBJ2-7; TRBD2 agrees at 8 bases. Germline-derived CDR1 and CDR2 are MNHEY and SVGEGT. The CDR3 runs 14 residues. V dropped 7 bases and J dropped 7; count of bases not matched to a gene: 12. Here the CDR3 DNA reads TGTGCCAGCACCGTAGCGGGAAGAGGAGGAGAGCAGTACTTC. Its translation is CASTVAGRGGEQYF.

This clonotype was picked up a small number of times. V gene TRBV5-1 combines with J gene TRBJ2-5; TRBD1 is a possible D gene (6 bases). Trimming stripped 4 bases from V and 5 bases from J, with 21 bases between. CDR3 length equals 16 residues. Germline loops: CDR1 SGHRS, CDR2 YFSETQ. For the CDR3, the DNA is TGCGCCAGCAGCCCTGATGAGTTGGGGGCCGGGGAGACCCAGTACTTC. Translated, it gives CASSPDELGAGETQYF.

J is TRBJ2-2 and V is TRBV15; D possibly matches TRBD1 or TRBD2 (7 bases each). The CDR3 loop spans 13 amino acids. Trimming stripped 11 bases from V and 2 bases from J, with 12 bases between. The germline CDR1 and CDR2 sequences are LNHNV and YYDKDF (reference sequence). The CDR3 coding sequence is TGTGCCGGGGGGGACAGAAACACCGGGGAGCTGTTTTTT. Translated, it gives CAGGDRNTGELFF.

The chain employs TRBV12-3 or TRBV12-4 and TRBJ2-4; D unresolved. Trimming removed 3 bases at V and 0 bases at J, with 18 bases between. The CDR3 is made up of 18 amino acids. DNA for the CDR3: TGTGCCAGCAGTTTTCTCGCCCTCGCGGAGCTAGCCAAAAACATTCAGTACTTC. Amino acids: CASSFLALAELAKNIQYF.

V usage is TRBV5-4 and J usage is TRBJ2-1; 12 nucleotides match TRBD2. The trim removed 5 bases at V and 6 bases at J, leaving 3 bases unmatched. Germline V lookup: CDR1 SGHNT, CDR2 YYREEE (reference sequence). The CDR3 has 14 residues. CDR3 region: CASRSLAGGNEQFF. The CDR3 DNA is TGTGCCAGCAGATCACTAGCGGGAGGCAATGAGCAGTTCTTC.

This chain links TRBV19 with TRBJ2-6, with 9 bases that match TRBD1. CDR3 length equals 17 residues. The V and J ends lost 7 bases and 2 bases, in that order; junction bases with no gene match: 9. CDR1 and CDR2 (germline): LNHDA, SQIVND (reference sequence). The CDR3 region is CASTPDRGSPGANVLTF. The CDR3 DNA sequence: TGTGCCAGTACACCGGACAGGGGAAGTCCTGGGGCCAACGTCCTGACTTTC.

In this sample, this clonotype turned up a few times. The V call is TRBV2, the J call TRBJ2-7; no definite D call. V was clipped by 2 bases and J by 0 bases, with 11 bases between them. Germline V gives CDR1 SNHLY, CDR2 FYNNEI. The CDR3 extends over 15 amino acids. CDR3 sequence reads: CASSEPGSASYEQYF. CDR3 DNA: TGTGCCAGCAGTGAACCAGGAAGCGCCTCCTACGAGCAGTACTTC.

This clonotype was seen a handful of times. V gene TRBV14 combines with J gene TRBJ2-2; D possibly corresponds to TRBD1 (6 bases). CDR3 length: 18 amino acids. Deletions cut 4 bases from V and 13 bases from J, with 31 bases between. Germline V gives CDR1 SGHDN, CDR2 FVKESK. DNA for the CDR3: TGTGCCAGCAGCCGTGGGCCAGGGGCGCTGGTTAGGGACGGAGGGCTGTTTTTT. This translates into CASSRGPGALVRDGGLFF.

This chain links TRBV10-2 with TRBJ2-1; D perhaps matches TRBD2 (5 bases). Germline-derived CDR1 and CDR2 are WSHSY and SAAADI. The CDR3 totals 13 residues. Trimming pared 6 bases from V and 3 bases from J, leaving 9 bases between. This chain's CDR3 is CASSRTLYNEQFF. The CDR3 DNA reads TGCGCCAGCAGCCGGACTCTCTACAATGAGCAGTTCTTC.

The chain is built from TRBV19 and TRBJ1-2, with D perhaps matching TRBD1 (5 bases). Germline CDR1 LNHDA, CDR2 SQIVND (reference sequence). The CDR3 totals 13 residues. The V end lost 3 bases, the J end lost 8 bases, and 13 bases lay between the germline ends. The CDR3 coding sequence is TGTGCCAGTAGTATCTTCCAGGGTCAAGGCTACACCTTC. It encodes CASSIFQGQGYTF.

There are many counts of this clonotype. The chain combines TRBV5-4 with TRBJ2-5, with D tentatively TRBD2 (5 bases). V lost 0 bases to trimming and J lost 1 base, with 10 bases between them. The CDR3 is made up of 15 amino acids. The germline V gene has CDR1 SGHNT and CDR2 YYREEE (reference sequence). The CDR3 DNA reads as TGTGCCAGCAGCTTGGCCGGAGGCAGCCAAGAGACCCAGTACTTC. Translation: CASSLAGGSQETQYF.

The chain uses TRBV30 and TRBJ2-7, with D maybe TRBD1 (6 bases). Trimming cost V 0 bases and J 11 bases, with 14 bases left between them. Germline V gene lookup returns CDR1 GTSNPN and CDR2 SVGIG (reference sequence). This CDR3 has 12 residues. For the CDR3, the DNA is TGTGCCTGGAGTGTCATGTGGGGGCAGAAGTACTTC. Protein: CAWSVMWGQKYF.

This clonotype was counted once. The genes are TRBV12-3 or TRBV12-4 and TRBJ1-2; TRBD1 matches 7 bases. The CDR3 runs 11 residues. Losses at the gene ends were 6 bases for V and 9 bases for J; bases not matched to a gene: 4. CDR3 in amino acids: CASRTGYSYTF. CDR3 sequence (DNA): TGTGCCAGCAGGACAGGGTACAGCTACACCTTC.

The chain combines TRBV15 with TRBJ2-5; TRBD2 aligns across 7 bases. The CDR3 is made up of 15 amino acids. The germline V gene encodes CDR1 LNHNV and CDR2 YYDKDF (reference sequence). J lost 2 bases, V lost 4 bases, and 7 bases had no gene match. CDR3 amino acids: CATSTWGGGQETQYF. The CDR3, as DNA: TGTGCCACCAGCACCTGGGGGGGGGGTCAAGAGACCCAGTACTTC.

This clonotype was detected only a few times. The V gene is TRBV5-1, the J gene TRBJ2-1; 8 bases align to TRBD1. V trimming: 2 bases; J trimming: 8 bases; junction bases outside the gene matches: 6. The germline gives CDR1 SGHRS, CDR2 YFSETQ. The CDR3 sequence is 14 residues long. The CDR3 spells CASSLGQGIHEQFF. CDR3 in DNA: TGCGCCAGCAGCTTAGGACAGGGAATACATGAGCAGTTCTTC.

This clonotype has a handful of counts. This chain links TRBV7-9 with TRBJ1-2, with D perhaps matching TRBD1 (5 bases). The length of the CDR3 is 14 residues. Trimming shortened V by 1 base and J by 4 bases, and 10 bases separated the two germline ends. CDR1 is SEHNR, CDR2 FQNEAQ, per germline (reference sequence). CDR3 sequence (DNA): TGTGCCAGCAGCTTAGGGGGACGGACCTATGGCTACACCTTC. Its translation is CASSLGGRTYGYTF.